Here is one T cell receptor beta chain with its context. Germline V gene lookup returns CDR1 SGHAT and CDR2 FQNNGV. CDR3 length equals 13 residues. V gave up 1 base and J gave up 5 bases, with 5 bases separating them. The data were obtained in a study of T cell changes during pregnancy in multiple sclerosis. Libraries were prepared by immunoSEQ multiplex PCR; TCRdb keeps only in-frame clonotypes and omits some of them. Among 50,000 to 75,000 clones listed, about nine tenths were seen once. Sequencing was performed on peripheral blood, taken in the first trimester of pregnancy. This TCR came from a female donor in good health, enrolled as a control in a pregnancy study. The J gene is TRBJ2-2, the V gene TRBV11-2; possibly TRBD2 for D (5 bases). The CDR3 nucleotides are TGTGCCAGCAGCTTAGGAGGGACCGGGGAGCTGTTTTTT. Its protein is CASSLGGTGELFF.